These 23 T cell receptor beta chains share one sample of origin, sequenced in a study of post-analysis software for immune sequencing data. Broader study findings: Four or five TRBV segments occurring more often in patients than controls included TRBV5-6, TRBV5-1 and TRBV20-1.

Tagging with unique molecular identifiers was a feature of the TCR beta cDNA libraries. TCRdb redid the calling of the PCR reads with MiXCR, one entry per CDR3 protein. The sample gives roughly 400,000 distinct CDR3 sequences, 35% to 45% of which show up once; 7.6% is in the top ten. These TCRs' antigens remain unknown. The sample comprised blood. These receptors all stem from a girl aged 2-9 years with multiple sclerosis.

This chain uses TRBV10-3 with TRBJ2-3; TRBD1 aligns across 9 bases. This CDR3 is 15 amino acids long. Losses at the gene ends were 3 bases for V and 4 bases for J; bases not matched to a gene: 5. CDR1 is ENHRY and CDR2 is SYGVKD in the germline V gene. CDR3 sequence reads: CAISEWDRDADTQYF. The CDR3 coding sequence is TGTGCCATCAGTGAATGGGACAGGGACGCAGATACGCAGTATTTT.

V usage is TRBV10-3 and J usage is TRBJ2-7; 8 nucleotides line up with TRBD2. Per germline, CDR1 ENHRY and CDR2 SYGVKD. CDR3 length: 14 amino acids. V dropped 8 bases and J dropped 2; count of bases not matched to a gene: 8. DNA for the CDR3: TGTGCCATCGGACCGGGACTAGTGGCCTACGAGCAGTACTTC. It specifies CAIGPGLVAYEQYF.

This clonotype showed up many times. The chain carries TRBV7-3 and TRBJ2-6, with TRBD2 matching over 8 bases. CDR1 is SGHTA and CDR2 is FQGTGA in the germline V gene. The V and J ends lost 2 bases and 0 bases, in that order; junction bases with no gene match: 3. The CDR3 is 17 amino acids. This CDR3 is CASSLSGTSSGANVLTF. The CDR3 DNA sequence: TGTGCCAGCAGCTTATCGGGGACTAGCTCTGGGGCCAACGTCCTGACTTTC.

This chain connects TRBV2 to TRBJ2-1; D unresolved. Germline-derived CDR1 and CDR2 are SNHLY and FYNNEI. V was trimmed by 2 bases and J by 12 bases, leaving 11 bases between them. The CDR3 runs 12 residues. CDR3 in amino acids: CASSEQPTGQFF. The DNA of the CDR3 is TGTGCCAGCAGTGAACAACCTACCGGGCAGTTCTTC.

The V gene is TRBV29-1, the J gene TRBJ2-1; 9 bases map to TRBD1. The CDR3 loop spans 14 amino acids. Germline CDR1 is SQVTM and CDR2 is ANQGSEA. V dropped 7 bases and J dropped 6; count of bases not matched to a gene: 10. The CDR3 loop is CSALGTGSCNEQFF. In DNA, the CDR3 is TGCAGCGCCCTCGGGACAGGGTCATGCAATGAGCAGTTCTTC.

This clonotype occurred a few times. J is TRBJ2-7 and V is TRBV10-2; no clear D. Per germline, CDR1 WSHSY and CDR2 SAAADI. CDR3 length: 14 amino acids. V was cut by 7 bases and J by 0 bases, with 13 bases left in between. The CDR3 DNA follows: TGCGCCAGCACCCCGCTCGGCAACTCCTACGAGCAGTACTTC. It codes for CASTPLGNSYEQYF.

This clonotype turned up a few times. The V and J genes are TRBV10-3 and TRBJ2-5; D is unclear. CDR1 is ENHRY, CDR2 SYGVKD, per germline. The CDR3 runs 13 residues. V lost 8 bases to trimming and J lost 11 bases, with 21 bases between them. CDR3 protein: CAIPRRRRTEQYF. In DNA, the CDR3 is TGTGCCATCCCAAGAAGACGGCGTACGGAGCAGTACTTC.

The rearrangement uses TRBV12-3 or TRBV12-4 and TRBJ1-6, with a tentative D call TRBD1 (6 bases). This CDR3 comprises 14 residues. V lost 7 bases and J lost 9, with 16 bases in between. This CDR3 reads CASTFDRQGSPLHF. CDR3 DNA: TGTGCCAGCACCTTCGACAGGCAGGGTTCACCCCTCCACTTT.

The rearrangement uses TRBV20-1 and TRBJ1-5; the match to TRBD1 covers 10 bases. The CDR3 has 15 amino acids. The germline V gene encodes CDR1 DFQATT and CDR2 SNEGSKA (reference sequence). The J segment lost 2 bases and the V segment lost 3 bases, leaving 4 bases of the junction unmatched. CDR3 coding DNA: TGCAGTGCTAGGACAGGGGGCTTTCGCAATCAGCCCCAGCATTTT. Translating gives CSARTGGFRNQPQHF.

This clonotype was recorded a few times. In DNA form, the CDR3 reads TGTGCCAGCAGCTTTGGCAAGGGGGGCTACGAGCAGTACTTC. This gives the protein CASSFGKGGYEQYF. This chain connects TRBV7-8 to TRBJ2-7; either TRBD1 or TRBD2 may fit D (6 bases each). Germline V gene lookup returns CDR1 SGHVS and CDR2 FQNEAQ. V was clipped by 3 bases and J by 3 bases, with 12 bases between them. The CDR3 covers 14 residues. Full variable domain (remainder filled in from reference TRBV7-8 and TRBJ2-7): GAGVSQSPRYKVAKRGQDVALRCDPISGHVSLFWYQQALGQGPEFLTYFQNEAQLDKSGLPSDRFFAERPEGSVSTLKIQRTQQEDSAVYLCASSFGKGGYEQYFGPGTRLTVT.

J is TRBJ2-1 and V is TRBV24-1; 8 nucleotides agree with TRBD1. J gave up 2 bases and V 3 bases, and 2 bases lay outside the gene matches. The CDR3 length is 15 residues. CDR1 and CDR2 from the germline V gene are KGHDR and SFDVKD. This CDR3 is CATSDEDRAYNEQFF. The CDR3 coding sequence is TGTGCCACCAGTGATGAGGACAGGGCCTACAATGAGCAGTTCTTC.

The chain employs TRBV20-1 and TRBJ1-5; possibly TRBD1 for D (6 bases). This CDR3 is built from 14 residues. V lost 5 bases to trimming and J lost 5 bases, with 16 bases between them. From germline, CDR1 is DFQATT and CDR2 SNEGSKA (reference sequence). Here the CDR3 DNA reads TGCAGTGCTGGCCAGGGGATGTGGGATCAGCCCCAGCATTTT. Protein: CSAGQGMWDQPQHF.

The V gene is TRBV4-1, the J gene TRBJ1-5; possible D gene TRBD1, 6 bases. The CDR3 spans 15 residues. V dropped 0 bases and J dropped 7 bases, with 13 bases sitting between them. The germline V gene encodes CDR1 MGHRA and CDR2 YSYEKL. This CDR3 is CASSQDRTVTQPQHF. The CDR3 DNA follows: TGCGCCAGCAGCCAAGATAGGACAGTCACCCAGCCCCAGCATTTT.

CDR3 nucleotide sequence: TGTGCCAGGTCCTCCCCCCAACATAGTTTTCATGGCTACACCTTC. It specifies CARSSPQHSFHGYTF. The chain carries TRBV21-1 and TRBJ1-2. TRBV21-1 has pseudogene status. CDR3 length: 15 residues.

J is TRBJ2-2 and V is TRBV29-1; 7 bases agree with TRBD2. The germline CDR1 and CDR2 sequences are SQVTM and ANQGSEA. The CDR3 runs 14 residues. V shed 7 bases, J shed 4 bases, and the junction held 9 bases outside the gene matches. CDR3 in amino acids: CSALGGSPTGELFF. The CDR3 region has the DNA TGCAGCGCTCTCGGGGGGTCACCCACCGGGGAGCTGTTTTTT.

Regarding this clonotype: The junction departs from the called germline gene at one end, perhaps through a read error. The chain joins TRBV7-9 to TRBJ2-3; TRBD2 agrees at 8 bases. The CDR3 length is 13 residues. In germline, CDR1 is SEHNR, CDR2 FQNEAQ (reference sequence). The CDR3 bases are TGTGCCAGCAGCTTGACTAGCGCAGATGCGCAGTATTTT. Its translation is CASSLTSADAQYF.

This clonotype was observed a handful of times. For the CDR3, the DNA is TGTGCCAGCAGTTTATTTGGCGGGGGGCATGACAATGAGCAGTTCTTC. Protein sequence: CASSLFGGGHDNEQFF. V usage is TRBV28 and J usage is TRBJ2-1; 8 bases align to TRBD2. The ends lost 1 base at V and 5 bases at J; junction bases unmatched: 7. From germline, CDR1 is MDHEN and CDR2 SYDVKM. This CDR3 spans 16 amino acids.

This clonotype was counted only a few times. The V and J genes are TRBV15 and TRBJ2-7; D not certain. The CDR3 is made up of 14 amino acids. Germline CDR1 is LNHNV and CDR2 is YYDKDF (reference sequence). The V end was cut by 1 base, the J end by 5 bases, with 12 bases between. Here the CDR3 reads CATSRGGSHDEQYF. The CDR3 DNA reads as TGTGCCACCAGCAGAGGCGGCAGTCACGACGAGCAGTACTTC.

The chain is built from TRBV7-2 and TRBJ1-4; the D is unclear. Per the germline V gene, CDR1 is SGHTA and CDR2 is FQGNSA. This CDR3 is 15 amino acids long. Trimming took off 0 bases at V and 4 bases at J, with 9 bases between the two ends. The CDR3 bases are TGTGCCAGCAGCTTAGCAGGTCGGCTTAATGAAAAACTGTTTTTT. Amino acid sequence: CASSLAGRLNEKLFF.

This chain connects TRBV4-1 to TRBJ1-2; 7 bases fit TRBD1. The CDR3 sequence is 16 residues long. Germline V gives CDR1 MGHRA, CDR2 YSYEKL. V lost 2 bases and J lost 5; bases outside the gene matches: 11. The CDR3 is CASSQPQTGPLYGYTF. CDR3 DNA: TGCGCCAGCAGCCAACCCCAGACAGGGCCACTGTATGGCTACACCTTC.

This clonotype was seen more than once but under ten times. The chain joins TRBV20-1 to TRBJ2-7, with 7 positions matching TRBD1. Germline lookup yields CDR1 DFQATT and CDR2 SNEGSKA (reference sequence). CDR3 size: 15 residues. J gave up 1 base and V 3 bases, and 9 bases lay outside the gene matches. CDR3 sequence: CSARKPGQPSYEQYF. CDR3 coding DNA: TGCAGTGCTAGGAAACCGGGACAGCCTTCCTACGAGCAGTACTTC.

This rearrangement joins TRBV5-1 to TRBJ2-1, with D possibly matching TRBD1 (6 bases). There are 16 residues in the CDR3. Germline CDR1 is SGHRS and CDR2 is YFSETQ. V dropped 1 base and J dropped 0 bases, with 11 bases sitting between them. The CDR3 coding sequence is TGCGCCAGCAGCTTGAGACAGGCCAGCTCCTACAATGAGCAGTTCTTC. Amino acid sequence: CASSLRQASSYNEQFF. Variable domain in full (rest from reference TRBV5-1 and TRBJ2-1): KAGVTQTPRYLIKTRGQQVTLSCSPISGHRSVSWYQQTPGQGLQFLFEYFSETQRNKGNFPGRFSGRQFSNSRSEMNVSTLELGDSALYLCASSLRQASSYNEQFFGPGTRLTVL.

V is TRBV20-1 and J is TRBJ2-5, with 12 bases that match TRBD2. J was trimmed by 2 bases and V by 5 bases; bases with no gene match: 3. CDR1 and CDR2 from the germline V gene are DFQATT and SNEGSKA (reference sequence). CDR3 length: 14 residues. The CDR3 coding sequence is TGCAGTGCTTCTCTAGCGGGAGGGCAAGAGACCCAGTACTTC. It is translated as CSASLAGGQETQYF.